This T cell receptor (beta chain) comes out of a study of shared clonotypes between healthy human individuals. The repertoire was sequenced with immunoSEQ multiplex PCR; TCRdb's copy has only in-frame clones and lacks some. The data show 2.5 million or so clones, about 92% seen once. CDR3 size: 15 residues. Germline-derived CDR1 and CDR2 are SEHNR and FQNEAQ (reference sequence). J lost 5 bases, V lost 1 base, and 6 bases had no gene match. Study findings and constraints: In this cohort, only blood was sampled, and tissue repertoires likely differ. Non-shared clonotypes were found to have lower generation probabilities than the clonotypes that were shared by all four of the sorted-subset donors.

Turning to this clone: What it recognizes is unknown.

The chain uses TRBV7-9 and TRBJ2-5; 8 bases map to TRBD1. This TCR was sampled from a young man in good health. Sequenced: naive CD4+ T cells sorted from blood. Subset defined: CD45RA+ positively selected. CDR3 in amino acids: CASSLGTGSGETQYF. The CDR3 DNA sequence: TGTGCCAGCAGCTTAGGGACAGGGTCAGGGGAGACCCAGTACTTC.